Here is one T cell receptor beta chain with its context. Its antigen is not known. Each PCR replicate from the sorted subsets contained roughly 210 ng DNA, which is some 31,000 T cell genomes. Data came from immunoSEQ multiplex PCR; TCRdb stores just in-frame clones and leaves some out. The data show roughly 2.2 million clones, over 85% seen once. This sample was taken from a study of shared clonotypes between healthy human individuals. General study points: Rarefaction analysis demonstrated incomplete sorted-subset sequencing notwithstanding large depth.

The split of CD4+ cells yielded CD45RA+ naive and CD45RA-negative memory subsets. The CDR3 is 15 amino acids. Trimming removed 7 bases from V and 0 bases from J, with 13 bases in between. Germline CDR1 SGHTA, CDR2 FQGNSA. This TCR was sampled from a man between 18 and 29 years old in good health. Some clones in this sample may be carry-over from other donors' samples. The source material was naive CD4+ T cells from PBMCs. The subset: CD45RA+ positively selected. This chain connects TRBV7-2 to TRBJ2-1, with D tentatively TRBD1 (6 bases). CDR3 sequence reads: CASKADRSSYNEQFF. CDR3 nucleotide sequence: TGTGCCAGCAAGGCCGACAGGAGCTCCTACAATGAGCAGTTCTTC.